This T cell receptor (beta chain) was recovered during a study of blood T cell repertoires in COVID-19. Study-level information: The origin of the acute and convalescent COVID-19 samples was the United States, Italy and Spain. T cells, B-cell-depleted T cells, or PBMCs provided the cDNA or gDNA that served as material.

Per the authors' pipeline: Amplification from reference gene primers served as the basis for estimated nucleated cell counts. Sequenced by immunoSEQ multiplex PCR; TCRdb stores in-frame clones only, minus some. The V and J calls and clone size are taken from that table; D and trimming were inferred from the DNA. The table lists about 190,000 clones, approximately 86% of them singletons, with about 2.1% in the top ten. The V segment lost 3 bases and the J segment 8 bases; nucleotides outside the gene matches: 2. The CDR3 extends over 13 amino acids. Germline loops: CDR1 MNHNS, CDR2 SASEGT. V gene TRBV6-1 combines with J gene TRBJ1-2, with 11 bases aligning to TRBD1. This clonotype was sampled from a man in his sixties or seventies with active or convalescent COVID-19. Sequencing was performed on peripheral blood. In nucleotides, the CDR3 is TGTGCCAGCAGTGAGGACAGGGGGCAGGGCTACACCTTC. Translated: CASSEDRGQGYTF.